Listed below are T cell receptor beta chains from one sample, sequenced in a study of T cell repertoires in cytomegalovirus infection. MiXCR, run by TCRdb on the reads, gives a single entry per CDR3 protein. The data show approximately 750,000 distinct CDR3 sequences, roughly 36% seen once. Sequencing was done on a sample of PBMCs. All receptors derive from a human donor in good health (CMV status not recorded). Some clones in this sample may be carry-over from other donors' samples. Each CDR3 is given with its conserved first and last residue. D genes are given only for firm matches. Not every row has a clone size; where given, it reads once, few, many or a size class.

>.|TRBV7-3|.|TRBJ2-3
TGTGCCAGCAGCTTAAGGGCCAAAGGCACAGATACGCAGTATTTT
CASSLRAKGTDTQYF
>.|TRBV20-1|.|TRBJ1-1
TGCAGTGCTAGTTCGGGGGTCCCGAACACTGAAGCTTTCTTT
CSASSGVPNTEAFF
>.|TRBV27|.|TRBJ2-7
TGTGCCAGCAGTTTATCCCCCGGGACACCCGCGGGCGAGCAGTACTTC
CASSLSPGTPAGEQYF
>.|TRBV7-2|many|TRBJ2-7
TGTGCCAGCAGCTTAACCTTACAGGGTTCCTACGAGCAGTACTTC
CASSLTLQGSYEQYF
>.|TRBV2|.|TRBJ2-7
TGTGCCAGCAGACGGGACACTCTATTAGGAGGGGAGCAGTACTTC
CASRRDTLLGGEQYF
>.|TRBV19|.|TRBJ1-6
TGTGCCAGTAGTAGGGGGGTAGACTCACCCCTCCACTTT
CASSRGVDSPLHF
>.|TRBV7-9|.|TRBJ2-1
TGTGCCAGCAGCTTCCTTTACAATGAGCAGTTCTTC
CASSFLYNEQFF
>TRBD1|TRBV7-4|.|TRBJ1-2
TGTGCCTGCAGCACCGGACAGGGGTTCTATGGCTACACCTTC
CACSTGQGFYGYTF
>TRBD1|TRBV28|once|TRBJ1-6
TGTGCCAGCAGTTTATTCGCTGGACAGGGGAGCTCCTATAATTCACCCCTCCACTTT
CASSLFAGQGSSYNSPLHF
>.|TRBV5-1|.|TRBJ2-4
TGCGCCAGCAGCTTGGGATCCTCAAACATTCAGTACTTC
CASSLGSSNIQYF
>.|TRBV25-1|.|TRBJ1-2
TGTGCCAGCAGTCCACTCGGACAGTTAAATGGCTACACCTTC
CASSPLGQLNGYTF
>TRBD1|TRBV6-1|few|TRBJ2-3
TGTGCCAGCAGTGAAGTGGACAGGGGCACGCAGTATTTT
CASSEVDRGTQYF
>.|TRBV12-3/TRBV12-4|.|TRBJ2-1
TGTGCCAGCAGTTTACCCAGTTGTGTTGAGCAGTTCTTC
CASSLPSCVEQFF
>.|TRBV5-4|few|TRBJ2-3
TGTGCCAGCAGCCTCGTTCAGGATACGCAGTATTTT
CASSLVQDTQYF
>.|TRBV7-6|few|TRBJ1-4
TGTGCCAGCAGCCCGCTTGTCGGCACTTCAACTAATGAAAAACTGTTTTTT
CASSPLVGTSTNEKLFF
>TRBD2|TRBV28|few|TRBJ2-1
TGTGCCAGCAGTTCTCCTTCCGGGACTAGCGGATCGTACTCCTACAATGAGCAGTTCTTC
CASSSPSGTSGSYSYNEQFF
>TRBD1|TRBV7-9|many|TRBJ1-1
TGTGCCAGCAGCCATACGGTAGGACAGGTCGATGAAGCTTTCTTT
CASSHTVGQVDEAFF
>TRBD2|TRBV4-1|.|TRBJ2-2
TGCTCAAGCAGACAAGGCGGGGGTTCGGGGGAGCTGTTTTTT
CSSRQGGGSGELFF
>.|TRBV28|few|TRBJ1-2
TGTGCCAGCACCTCAGAGGGGGGGGTAGCTAACTATGGCTACACCTTC
CASTSEGGVANYGYTF
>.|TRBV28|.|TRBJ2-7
TGTGCCAGCAGTCGCGGGGAGGGGGCCTATCTCTACGAGCAGTACTTC
CASSRGEGAYLYEQYF
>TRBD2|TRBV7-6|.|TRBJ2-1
TGTGCTAGCAGCTTAGGGCTAGCGGGAGGGGTGAGTTACAATGAGCAGTTCTTC
CASSLGLAGGVSYNEQFF
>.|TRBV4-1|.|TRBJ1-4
TGCGCCAGCAGCCAAGATCCCAGTGGGACTAATGAAAAACTGTTTTTT
CASSQDPSGTNEKLFF
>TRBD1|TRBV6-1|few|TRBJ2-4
TGTGCCAGCAGGACAGGGATAGCCAAAAACATTCAGTACTTC
CASRTGIAKNIQYF